The following is a T cell receptor (beta chain) sequence with its context. The record originates from a study of control samples from healthy donors and cancer patients. The CDR3 length is 16 residues. Germline loops: CDR1 LNHDA, CDR2 SQIVND (reference sequence). V lost 0 bases to trimming and J lost 3 bases, with 9 bases between them. Assay used: immunoSEQ multiplex PCR; TCRdb lists only in-frame clones, some missing. The data show roughly 150,000 clones, about 90% seen once. This clonotype was sampled from a man aged 18-30 years in good health. The chain is built from TRBV19 and TRBJ2-6; D is unresolved. The sample consisted of blood. The CDR3, as DNA: TGTGCCAGTAGTATAGATCAAGGTGGTGGGGCCAACGTCCTGACTTTC. Its translation: CASSIDQGGGANVLTF.